This paragraph covers one T cell receptor (beta chain) sequence. Its antigen is unidentified. J was trimmed by 1 base and V by 7 bases; bases with no gene match: 6. CDR1 and CDR2 from the germline V gene are SQVTM and ANQGSEA. CDR3 length: 14 amino acids. The entry originates in a study of T cell responses to AZD1222 COVID-19 vaccine. Study-level information: Second-dose intervals near 4 or 12 weeks were combined.

This table comes from immunoSEQ multiplex PCR, and its TCRdb copy is limited to in-frame clones, with some not included. This sample has 140,000 to 150,000 clones; about 91% occur once, and the top ten carry around 15%. General study results and limits: Within unmutated variant regions lay the reported targets of nearly half of spike-specific TCRs.

This specimen was peripheral blood, taken on day 0 of AZD1222 vaccination. V is TRBV29-1 and J is TRBJ2-5; 10 bases match TRBD2. This TCR was sampled from an adult in good health. The CDR3 sequence: CSAAGLAPQETQYF. The CDR3 bases are TGCAGCGCCGCGGGACTAGCGCCCCAAGAGACCCAGTACTTC.